This record looks at one T cell receptor beta chain sequence and its context. The antigen is unknown. Looked up from germline, CDR1 is SNHLY and CDR2 is FYNNEI. This CDR3 contains 15 residues. Trimming took 6 bases from V and 6 from J, leaving 21 bases between them. Making the TCR beta libraries involved quantitative 5'-RACE with molecular barcodes. One entry per CDR3 protein results from TCRdb running MiXCR on the 5' RACE reads. The sample holds roughly 440,000 distinct CDR3 sequences; 15% to 20% are singletons and the top ten take 1%. These data are taken from a study of CD8 T cells in ankylosing spondylitis. Study results and caveats: Some of these motif variants have turned up before, in reports on reactive arthritis synovial fluid and blood. Disease-linked clones reportedly showed significant enrichment in matched ankylosing spondylitis synovial fluid. For ankylosing spondylitis blood, a TCR beta motif of eight or nine highly homologous variants appeared characteristic.

The sequenced sample consisted of blood, either unsorted or a sorted T cell fraction (not recorded which). This chain uses TRBV2 with TRBJ2-7; the D gene is possibly TRBD2 (5 bases). This TCR was sampled from a male donor with ankylosing spondylitis. The CDR3 spells CASRESRGAGLEQYF. The CDR3, as DNA: TGTGCCAGCAGGGAAAGTCGGGGTGCTGGTCTCGAGCAGTACTTC. Full variable domain (rest looked up from reference TRBV2 and TRBJ2-7): EPEVTQTPSHQVTQMGQEVILRCVPISNHLYFYWYRQILGQKVEFLVSFYNNEISEKSEIFDDQFSVERPDGSNFTLKIRSTKLEDSAMYFCASRESRGAGLEQYFGPGTRLTVT.